One and the same sample provided the 26 T cell receptor beta chains below, sequenced in a study of cytomegalovirus exposure and HLA in healthy donors. Primers included in the PCR were 60 Vbeta and 13 Jbeta primers. Assay: immunoSEQ multiplex PCR; the TCRdb copy retains only in-frame clones and omits some. Of 150,000 or so clones in the sample, approximately 84% were seen once. Material for sequencing was PBMCs. The receptors were sampled from a man aged 25-40 years in good health and CMV-seropositive.

This clone was counted a single time. This sequence joins TRBV7-2 and TRBJ2-7, with a possible D match to TRBD2 (6 bases). With 7 bases removed from V and 2 bases from J, the gap between germline ends came to 24 bases. The germline V gene has CDR1 SGHTA and CDR2 FQGNSA. This CDR3 is 17 amino acids long. The CDR3 DNA is TGTGCCAGCAAGGCTAGCGCCGGATCCCTCGTCGCCTACGAGCAGTACTTC. Protein product: CASKASAGSLVAYEQYF. The full variable domain, its missing parts supplied by reference TRBV7-2 and TRBJ2-7, is GAGVSQSPSNKVTEKGKDVELRCDPISGHTALYWYRQSLGQGLEFLIYFQGNSAPDKSGLPSDRFSAERTGGSVSTLTIQRTQQEDSAVYLCASKASAGSLVAYEQYFGPGTRLTVT.

The rearrangement links TRBV7-8 to TRBJ2-5, with 10 bases that match TRBD2. The CDR3 is made up of 15 amino acids. The germline gives CDR1 SGHVS, CDR2 FQNEAQ. With V trimmed by 1 base and J by 5 bases, 4 bases remained unmatched. CDR3 loop: CASSLEGLAWETQYF. The CDR3 bases are TGTGCCAGCAGCTTAGAGGGACTAGCGTGGGAGACCCAGTACTTC.

This rearrangement joins TRBV7-3 to TRBJ2-7; 9 bases are shared with TRBD1. Germline CDR1 SGHTA, CDR2 FQGTGA. There are 15 residues in the CDR3. Unmatched junction bases numbered 6, after V lost 5 bases and J lost 1 base. CDR3 in DNA: TGTGCCAGCAGCGCGGGGACAGGGCCTTCCTACGAGCAGTACTTC. This sequence encodes CASSAGTGPSYEQYF. Based on the CDR3 plus reference TRBV7-3 and TRBJ2-7, the full variable domain is GAGVSQTPSNKVTEKGKYVELRCDPISGHTALYWYRQSLGQGPEFLIYFQGTGAADDSGLPNDRFFAVRPEGSVSTLKIQRTERGDSAVYLCASSAGTGPSYEQYFGPGTRLTVT.

The chain couples TRBV19 to TRBJ1-5; D not certain. V was cut by 2 bases and J by 0 bases, with 5 bases left in between. Germline lookup yields CDR1 LNHDA and CDR2 SQIVND (reference sequence). The CDR3 extends over 14 amino acids. The CDR3, as DNA: TGTGCCAGTAGTATAATGTATAGCAATCAGCCCCAGCATTTT. Translated, it gives CASSIMYSNQPQHF. Full variable domain (rest looked up from reference TRBV19 and TRBJ1-5): DGGITQSPKYLFRKEGQNVTLSCEQNLNHDAMYWYRQDPGQGLRLIYYSQIVNDFQKGDIAEGYSVSREKKESFPLTVTSAQKNPTAFYLCASSIMYSNQPQHFGDGTRLSIL.

This chain's CDR3 is CASTPGGSYNEQFF. The CDR3 DNA follows: TGTGCCAGTACCCCCGGGGGATCCTACAATGAGCAGTTCTTC. The V call is TRBV19, the J call TRBJ2-1, with a tentative D call TRBD2 (6 bases). Per germline, CDR1 LNHDA and CDR2 SQIVND (reference sequence). V gave up 7 bases and J gave up 1 base, with 11 bases separating them. CDR3 length: 14 residues.

The rearrangement uses TRBV6-5 and TRBJ1-2; 7 bases agree with TRBD1. J lost 2 bases, V lost 6 bases, and 3 bases had no gene match. The CDR3 has 13 amino acids. The germline V gene has CDR1 MNHEY and CDR2 SVGAGI. The CDR3, as DNA: TGTGCCAGCAGCTTGGACAGGAACTATGGCTACACCTTC. This codes for CASSLDRNYGYTF.

The chain joins TRBV2 to TRBJ2-3; no clear D gene. This CDR3 has 12 amino acids. V lost 7 bases to trimming and J lost 3 bases, with 8 bases between them. The germline V gene encodes CDR1 SNHLY and CDR2 FYNNEI. The CDR3 nucleotides are TGTGCCAGCAACTCTAGAACAGATACGCAGTATTTT. The encoded protein is CASNSRTDTQYF. Using reference TRBV2 and TRBJ2-3 for the parts outside the CDR3, the full variable domain is EPEVTQTPSHQVTQMGQEVILRCVPISNHLYFYWYRQILGQKVEFLVSFYNNEISEKSEIFDDQFSVERPDGSNFTLKIRSTKLEDSAMYFCASNSRTDTQYFGPGTRLTVL.

The chain is built from TRBV4-1 and TRBJ2-1, with TRBD2 identical over 12 bases. Germline-derived CDR1 and CDR2 are MGHRA and YSYEKL. This CDR3 region has 16 residues. V lost 0 bases, J lost 8 bases, and 5 bases stayed unmatched. The CDR3 protein is CASSQDPGLAGDEQFF. CDR3 in DNA: TGCGCCAGCAGCCAAGATCCGGGACTAGCGGGCGATGAGCAGTTCTTC.

The CDR3 here is CSVAGDGDEQYF. The CDR3 DNA reads as TGCAGCGTTGCGGGGGATGGCGACGAGCAGTACTTC. This sequence joins TRBV29-1 and TRBJ2-7, with a possible D match to TRBD2 (6 bases). This CDR3 spans 12 amino acids. Germline-derived CDR1 and CDR2 are SQVTM and ANQGSEA. V gave up 4 bases and J gave up 5 bases, with 12 bases separating them.

The chain combines TRBV7-6 with TRBJ2-7; 7 bases are shared with TRBD2. The germline V gene has CDR1 SGHVS and CDR2 FNYEAQ. The CDR3 loop spans 15 amino acids. Losses at the gene ends were 0 bases for V and 6 bases for J; bases not matched to a gene: 8. The CDR3 loop reads CASSLAQGGVGEQYF. The CDR3 DNA sequence: TGTGCCAGCAGCTTAGCGCAGGGAGGGGTTGGCGAGCAGTACTTC.

V is TRBV5-1 and J is TRBJ2-1; 9 bases are a match to TRBD1. The ends lost 0 bases at V and 4 bases at J; junction bases unmatched: 2. CDR3 length: 15 residues. The germline V gene has CDR1 SGHRS and CDR2 YFSETQ. The CDR3 bases are TGCGCCAGCAGCTTGGTGGACAGGGGTTACAATGAGCAGTTCTTC. Its translation: CASSLVDRGYNEQFF. The complete variable domain, with remaining parts taken from reference TRBV5-1 and TRBJ2-1, reads KAGVTQTPRYLIKTRGQQVTLSCSPISGHRSVSWYQQTPGQGLQFLFEYFSETQRNKGNFPGRFSGRQFSNSRSEMNVSTLELGDSALYLCASSLVDRGYNEQFFGPGTRLTVL.

V and J are TRBV28 and TRBJ1-1, with 7 bases that match TRBD1. The CDR3 consists of 14 residues. Trimming cost V 1 base and J 4 bases; bases outside gene matches: 3. From germline, CDR1 is MDHEN and CDR2 SYDVKM. In DNA, the CDR3 is TGTGCCAGCAGTTTATTAGCAGGGGGCACTGAAGCTTTCTTT. Residues: CASSLLAGGTEAFF.

The V call is TRBV5-1, the J call TRBJ2-5; the match to TRBD1 covers 8 bases. J gave up 5 bases and V 5 bases, and 8 bases lay outside the gene matches. Germline V gene sequence: CDR1 SGHRS, CDR2 YFSETQ. The CDR3 consists of 14 residues. The CDR3 spells CASSWTGPGETQYF. In DNA, the CDR3 is TGCGCCAGCAGTTGGACAGGGCCGGGGGAGACCCAGTACTTC.

As for this clone: Mismatch with germline at one junction end may stem from a read error. The V gene is TRBV7-9, the J gene TRBJ1-4, with 9 bases matching TRBD1. The CDR3 has 13 amino acids. Per the germline V gene, CDR1 is SEHNR and CDR2 is FQNEAQ (reference sequence). The CDR3 loop is CSSSSDRGEKLFF. The DNA for the CDR3 is TGTTCCAGCAGCTCGGACAGGGGCGAAAAACTGTTTTTT.

The V call is TRBV29-1, the J call TRBJ2-1; no reliable D call. V lost 1 base to trimming and J lost 9 bases, with 13 bases between them. Germline values: CDR1 SQVTM, CDR2 ANQGSEA. CDR3 length equals 13 residues. The CDR3 sequence: CSVEGGPLSEQFF. The CDR3 DNA sequence: TGCAGCGTTGAAGGTGGTCCCCTCAGTGAGCAGTTCTTC.

This clone appeared once. The V and J genes are TRBV21-1 and TRBJ1-2. TRBV21-1 is assigned pseudogene status. The CDR3 has 13 amino acids. The CDR3 DNA follows: TGTGCCAGCAGCCCCCGGGGGAGAAATGGCTACACCTTC. Translation gives CASSPRGRNGYTF.

The chain joins TRBV7-9 to TRBJ1-6, with D hard to call. Per germline, CDR1 SEHNR and CDR2 FQNEAQ (reference sequence). Trimming left V 6 bases short and J 7 bases short, with 16 bases between. The CDR3 is made up of 15 amino acids. In nucleotides, the CDR3 is TGTGCCAGCAGTCACCGACTCGGAGCAAATTCACCCCTCCACTTT. This sequence encodes CASSHRLGANSPLHF.

The rearrangement uses TRBV19 and TRBJ2-1; 8 bases align to TRBD1. The V segment lost 0 bases and the J segment 9 bases; nucleotides outside the gene matches: 10. From germline, CDR1 is LNHDA and CDR2 SQIVND (reference sequence). This CDR3 is 16 amino acids long. The CDR3 protein is CASSIDKQGAEGEQFF. The CDR3 bases are TGTGCCAGTAGTATAGATAAGCAGGGGGCTGAAGGTGAGCAGTTCTTC.

The chain is built from TRBV5-5 and TRBJ2-2; possible D gene TRBD2, 6 bases. The germline V gene has CDR1 SGHKS and CDR2 YYEKEE (reference sequence). The CDR3 has 16 amino acids. Trimming pared 3 bases from V and 0 bases from J, leaving 12 bases between. The CDR3 DNA reads TGTGCCAGCAGCTGGGGAGGAGCACCGAACACCGGGGAGCTGTTTTTT. This sequence encodes CASSWGGAPNTGELFF.

The V gene is TRBV7-3, the J gene TRBJ2-7, with TRBD1 as a possible D gene (5 bases). V shed 5 bases and J shed 3 bases, with 17 bases lying between them. The CDR3 sequence is 15 residues long. From germline, CDR1 is SGHTA and CDR2 FQGTGA. The CDR3 DNA reads as TGTGCCAGCAGCCTAAGCGTGGGCAGGGACTACGAGCAGTACTTC. Its protein product is CASSLSVGRDYEQYF.

The chain joins TRBV4-1 to TRBJ2-5, with 8 bases aligning to TRBD2. The J call may not be correct, given that the DNA end is closer to TRBJ2-7. The CDR3 has 19 residues. The germline V gene has CDR1 MGHRA and CDR2 YSYEKL. The CDR3 loop reads CASSQGISQSGGFSYEQYF. DNA of the CDR3: TGCGCCAGCAGCCAAGGTATAAGCCAGAGCGGGGGATTCTCCTACGAGCAGTACTTC.

DNA for the CDR3: TGTGCCAGCAGCTGGGACTATGGGACAGATACGCAGTATTTT. The encoded protein is CASSWDYGTDTQYF. The chain employs TRBV5-4 and TRBJ2-3, with 7 positions matching TRBD2. The length of the CDR3 is 14 residues. V trimming: 3 bases; J trimming: 3 bases; junction bases outside the gene matches: 4. From germline, CDR1 is SGHNT and CDR2 YYREEE (reference sequence).

The chain uses TRBV5-6 and TRBJ2-1; 10 bases line up with TRBD2. The ends lost 0 bases at V and 4 bases at J; junction bases unmatched: 1. The germline V gene has CDR1 SGHDT and CDR2 YYEEEE. The CDR3 totals 15 residues. The CDR3 protein is CASSLGLAGYNEQFF. CDR3 nucleotide sequence: TGTGCCAGCAGCTTGGGACTAGCGGGTTACAATGAGCAGTTCTTC. Looking up the rest from reference TRBV5-6 and TRBJ2-1 gives the full variable domain: DAGVTQSPTHLIKTRGQQVTLRCSPKSGHDTVSWYQQALGQGPQFIFQYYEEEERQRGNFPDRFSGHQFPNYSSELNVNALLLGDSALYLCASSLGLAGYNEQFFGPGTRLTVL.

The rearrangement joins TRBV5-1 to TRBJ1-1; the D gene is possibly TRBD1 (5 bases). V was clipped by 0 bases and J by 0 bases, with 12 bases between them. Germline V gene lookup returns CDR1 SGHRS and CDR2 YFSETQ. The CDR3 covers 16 residues. The CDR3 coding sequence is TGCGCCAGCAGCTTGGGACAGCAACTCATGAACACTGAAGCTTTCTTT. Protein: CASSLGQQLMNTEAFF.

This clone has a single count. The chain recombines TRBV6-5 with TRBJ2-5; D may be TRBD2 (5 bases). With 10 bases removed from V and 3 bases from J, the gap between germline ends came to 12 bases. Looked up from germline, CDR1 is MNHEY and CDR2 is SVGAGI. CDR3 length: 12 amino acids. The CDR3 sequence is CATRHGKETQYF. DNA for the CDR3: TGTGCCACTAGACACGGGAAAGAGACCCAGTACTTC.

The rearrangement uses TRBV11-3 and TRBJ2-4, with D possibly matching TRBD2 (6 bases). Germline loops: CDR1 SGHNT, CDR2 YENEEA. Deletions cut 1 base from V and 15 bases from J, with 19 bases between. The CDR3 sequence is 14 residues long. The CDR3 reads CASSLGRIGTLLYF. The CDR3 nucleotides read TGTGCCAGCAGCTTAGGTAGAATCGGGACTCTTCTGTACTTC.